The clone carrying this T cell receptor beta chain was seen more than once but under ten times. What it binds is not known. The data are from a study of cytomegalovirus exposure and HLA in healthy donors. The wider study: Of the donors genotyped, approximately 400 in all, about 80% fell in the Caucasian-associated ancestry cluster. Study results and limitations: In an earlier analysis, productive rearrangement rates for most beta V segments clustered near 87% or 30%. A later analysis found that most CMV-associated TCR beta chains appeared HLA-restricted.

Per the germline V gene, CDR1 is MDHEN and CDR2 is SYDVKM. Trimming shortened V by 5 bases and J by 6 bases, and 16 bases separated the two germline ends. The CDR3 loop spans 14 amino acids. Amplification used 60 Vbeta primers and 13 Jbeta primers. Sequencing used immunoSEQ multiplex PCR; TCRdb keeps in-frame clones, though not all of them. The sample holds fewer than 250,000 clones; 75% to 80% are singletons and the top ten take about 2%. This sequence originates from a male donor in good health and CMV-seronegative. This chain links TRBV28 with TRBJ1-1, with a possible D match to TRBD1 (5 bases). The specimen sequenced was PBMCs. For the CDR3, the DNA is TGTGCCAGCAGTGGAGCAGGGTTTACCGCTGAAGCTTTCTTT. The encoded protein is CASSGAGFTAEAFF.